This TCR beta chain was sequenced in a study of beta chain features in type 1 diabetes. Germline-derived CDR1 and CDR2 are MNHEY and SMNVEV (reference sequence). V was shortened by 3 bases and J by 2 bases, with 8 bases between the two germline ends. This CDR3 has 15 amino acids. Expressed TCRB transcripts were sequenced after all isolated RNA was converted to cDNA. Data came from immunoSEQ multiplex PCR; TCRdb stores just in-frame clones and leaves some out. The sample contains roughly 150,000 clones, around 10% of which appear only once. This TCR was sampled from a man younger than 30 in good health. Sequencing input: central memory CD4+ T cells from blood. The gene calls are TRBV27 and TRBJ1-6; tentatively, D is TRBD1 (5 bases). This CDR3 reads CASSLGRTYNSPLHF. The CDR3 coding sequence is TGTGCCAGCAGTTTGGGGCGAACCTATAATTCACCCCTCCACTTT.